This TCR beta chain was found in a study of sequential checkpoint blockade in melanoma. There are 14 residues in the CDR3. Germline trimming cut 3 bases from V and 3 bases from J; bases unmatched to any gene: 3. CDR1 LGHNA and CDR2 YSLEER come from the germline V gene. The protocol was immunoSEQ multiplex PCR, while the TCRdb copy is restricted to in-frame clones and leaves out a portion. The sample shows some 16,000 clones, roughly 80% of them seen only once. Sample treatment: randomized to nivolumab then ipilimumab (arm A) or the reverse (arm B). No patient had prior DNA-damaging chemotherapy. This chain links TRBV4-3 with TRBJ2-7, with TRBD1 matching 9 bases. The starting material was CD8+ T cells sorted from blood (inferred from file names), obtained from a patient given nivolumab and ipilimumab in sequence. The sequence came from a human donor with melanoma. The CDR3 reads CASSQRDRDYEQYF. The CDR3 DNA sequence: TGCGCCAGCAGCCAGCGGGACAGGGACTACGAGCAGTACTTC.